This TCR beta chain was sequenced for a study of T cells in tuberculosis. Study in general: IGRA-negative adolescents, IGRA-positive adolescents with latent tuberculosis and adults with active tuberculosis formed this South African cohort.

Measured with immunoSEQ multiplex PCR; TCRdb has only the in-frame clones, and not every one. Of approximately 29,000 clones listed, around 90% are singletons. CDR1 is SGHTS and CDR2 is YDEGEE in the germline V gene. V gave up 6 bases and J gave up 0 bases, with 12 bases separating them. The CDR3 consists of 14 residues. The source is a donor aged 10 to 29 with latent tuberculosis or without tuberculosis infection. V usage is TRBV5-8 and J usage is TRBJ1-1; no firm D call. Sequencing input: PBMCs. CDR3 region: CASTLAGMNTEAFF. The CDR3 bases are TGTGCCAGCACCCTGGCGGGTATGAACACTGAAGCTTTCTTT.